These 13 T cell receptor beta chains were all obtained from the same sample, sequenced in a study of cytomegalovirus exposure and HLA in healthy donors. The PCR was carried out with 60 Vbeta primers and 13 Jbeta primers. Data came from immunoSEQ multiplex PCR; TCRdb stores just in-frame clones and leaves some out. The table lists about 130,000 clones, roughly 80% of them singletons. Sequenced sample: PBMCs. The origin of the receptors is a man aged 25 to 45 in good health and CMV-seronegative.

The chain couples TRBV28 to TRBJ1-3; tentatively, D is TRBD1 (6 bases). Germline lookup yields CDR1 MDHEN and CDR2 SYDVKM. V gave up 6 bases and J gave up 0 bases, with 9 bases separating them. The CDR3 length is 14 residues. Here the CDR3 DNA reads TGTGCCAGCAGCGCAGGGGTCTCTGGAAACACCATATATTTT. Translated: CASSAGVSGNTIYF.

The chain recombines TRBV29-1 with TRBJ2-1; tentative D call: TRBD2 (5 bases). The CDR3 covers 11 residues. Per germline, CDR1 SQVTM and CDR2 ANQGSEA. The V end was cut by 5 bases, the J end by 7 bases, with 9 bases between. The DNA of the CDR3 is TGCAGCGTTTCCCGGGGAAATGAGCAGTTCTTC. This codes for CSVSRGNEQFF.

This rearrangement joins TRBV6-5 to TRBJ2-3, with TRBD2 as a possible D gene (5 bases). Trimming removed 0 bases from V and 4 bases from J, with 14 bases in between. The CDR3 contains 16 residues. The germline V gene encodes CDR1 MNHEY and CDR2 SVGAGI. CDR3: CASSYSSTPGADTQYF. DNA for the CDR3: TGTGCCAGCAGTTACTCGAGTACCCCCGGGGCAGATACGCAGTATTTT.

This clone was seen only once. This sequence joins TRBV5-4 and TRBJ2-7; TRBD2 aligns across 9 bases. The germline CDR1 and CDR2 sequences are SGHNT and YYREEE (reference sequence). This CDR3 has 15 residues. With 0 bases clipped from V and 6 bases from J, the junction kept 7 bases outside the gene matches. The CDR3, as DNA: TGTGCCAGCAGCTTGGGCCTAGCGGGATCAGCCGAGCAGTACTTC. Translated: CASSLGLAGSAEQYF.

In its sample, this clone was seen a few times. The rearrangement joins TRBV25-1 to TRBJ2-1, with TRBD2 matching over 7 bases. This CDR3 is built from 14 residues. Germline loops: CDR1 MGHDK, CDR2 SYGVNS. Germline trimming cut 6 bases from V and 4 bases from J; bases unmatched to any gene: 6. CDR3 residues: CASRTAGKYNEQFF. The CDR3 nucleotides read TGTGCCAGCAGGACAGCGGGAAAGTACAATGAGCAGTTCTTC.

CDR3 DNA sequence: TGTGCCAGCAGCTTAGTGTGGTATGGGGCTTCTCGGTACGAGCAGTACTTC. Its translation: CASSLVWYGASRYEQYF. The V gene is TRBV7-8, the J gene TRBJ2-7, with TRBD1 as a possible D gene (5 bases). Trimming cost V 1 base and J 4 bases, with 20 bases left between them. Germline CDR1 is SGHVS and CDR2 is FQNEAQ. The CDR3 loop spans 17 amino acids.

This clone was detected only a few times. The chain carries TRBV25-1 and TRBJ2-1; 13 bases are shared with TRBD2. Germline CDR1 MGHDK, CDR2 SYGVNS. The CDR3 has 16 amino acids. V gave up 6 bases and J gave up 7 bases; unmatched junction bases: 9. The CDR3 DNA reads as TGTGCCAGCAGACCCACTAGCGGGAGGGGTATTAATGAGCAGTTCTTC. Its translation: CASRPTSGRGINEQFF.

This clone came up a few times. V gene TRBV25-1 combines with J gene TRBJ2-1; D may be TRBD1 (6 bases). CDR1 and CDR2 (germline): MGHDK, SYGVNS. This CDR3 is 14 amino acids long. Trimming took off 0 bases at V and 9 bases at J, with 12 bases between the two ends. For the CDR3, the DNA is TGTGCCAGCAGTGAATATTTGGGGGCGATTGAGCAGTTCTTC. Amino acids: CASSEYLGAIEQFF.

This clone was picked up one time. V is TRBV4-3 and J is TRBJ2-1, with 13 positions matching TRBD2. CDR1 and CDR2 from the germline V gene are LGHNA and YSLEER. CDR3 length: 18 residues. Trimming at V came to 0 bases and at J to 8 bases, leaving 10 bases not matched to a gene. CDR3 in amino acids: CASSQDLLRLAGGDEQFF. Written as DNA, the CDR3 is TGCGCCAGCAGCCAAGATTTACTCCGACTAGCGGGAGGCGATGAGCAGTTCTTC.

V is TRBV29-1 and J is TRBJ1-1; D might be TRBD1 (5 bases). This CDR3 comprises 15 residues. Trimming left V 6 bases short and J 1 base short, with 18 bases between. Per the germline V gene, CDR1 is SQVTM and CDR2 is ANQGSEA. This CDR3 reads CSVLQPPGGNTEAFF. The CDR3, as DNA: TGCAGCGTATTACAGCCCCCGGGGGGGAACACTGAAGCTTTCTTT. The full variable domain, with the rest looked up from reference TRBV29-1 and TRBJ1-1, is SAVISQKPSRDICQRGTSLTIQCQVDSQVTMMFWYRQQPGQSLTLIATANQGSEATYESGFVIDKFPISRPNLTFSTLTVSNMSPEDSSIYLCSVLQPPGGNTEAFFGQGTRLTVV.

The CDR3 region is CASSQDFANYGYTF. The DNA of the CDR3 is TGCGCCAGCAGCCAAGATTTCGCTAACTATGGCTACACCTTC. The V gene is TRBV4-3, the J gene TRBJ1-2; D not certain. The CDR3 extends over 14 amino acids. Between the trimmed V and J ends, which lost 0 bases and 0 bases, there was a span of 5 bases. CDR1 LGHNA and CDR2 YSLEER come from the germline V gene.

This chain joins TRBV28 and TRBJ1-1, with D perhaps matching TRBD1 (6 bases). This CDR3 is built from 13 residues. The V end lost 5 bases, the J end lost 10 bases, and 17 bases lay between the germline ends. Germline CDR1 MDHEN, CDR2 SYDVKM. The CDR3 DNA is TGTGCCAGCAGTCTGCCAGGGGTAATCCGAGCTTTCTTT. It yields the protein CASSLPGVIRAFF.

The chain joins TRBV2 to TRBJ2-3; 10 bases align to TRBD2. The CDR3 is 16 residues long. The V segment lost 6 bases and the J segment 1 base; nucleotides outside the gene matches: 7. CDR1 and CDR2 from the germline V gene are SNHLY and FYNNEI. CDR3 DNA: TGTGCCAGCAGGGCTCGGACTAGCGGTGGCACAGATACGCAGTATTTT. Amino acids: CASRARTSGGTDTQYF.